Each of the 22 T cell receptor beta chains below was sequenced from the same sample in a study of blood T cell repertoires in COVID-19. Produced via immunoSEQ multiplex PCR; TCRdb's table is partial and in-frame only. The sample has under 250,000 clones, 88% seen once. Sequenced: peripheral blood. The receptors here all came from a woman in her 30s with COVID-19, enrolled during active disease.

The CDR3 sequence is CASSLTDRKVPQYTQYF. The CDR3 nucleotides read TGTGCCAGCAGCTTAACGGACAGGAAGGTGCCTCAGTATACGCAGTATTTT. The chain joins TRBV7-9 to TRBJ2-3, with 7 bases lining up with TRBD1. Germline CDR1 is SEHNR and CDR2 is FQNEAQ (reference sequence). The CDR3 contains 17 residues. The ends lost 2 bases at V and 7 bases at J; junction bases unmatched: 15.

This chain connects TRBV6-5 to TRBJ1-2; 11 bases agree with TRBD1. Germline CDR1 MNHEY, CDR2 SVGAGI. V gave up 6 bases and J gave up 12 bases; unmatched junction bases: 12. This CDR3 is 14 amino acids long. The CDR3 here is CASSPGQGGLPNTF. The DNA for the CDR3 is TGTGCCAGCAGCCCGGGACAGGGGGGTCTCCCCAACACCTTC.

This chain uses TRBV5-1 with TRBJ1-5; D is perhaps TRBD1 (5 bases). V was trimmed by 5 bases and J by 3 bases, leaving 9 bases between them. CDR3 length equals 13 residues. CDR1 and CDR2 (germline): SGHRS, YFSETQ. The CDR3 DNA reads as TGCGCCAGCAGTTGGGACTTCAATCAGCCCCAGCATTTT. This codes for CASSWDFNQPQHF.

CDR3 DNA: TGTGCCAGCAGTTTAGGGTCCAGGGGCAATACCGGGGAGCTGTTTTTT. Encoded protein: CASSLGSRGNTGELFF. The V call is TRBV27, the J call TRBJ2-2, with a possible D match to TRBD1 (6 bases). Germline CDR1 MNHEY, CDR2 SMNVEV (reference sequence). CDR3 size: 16 residues. V was pared by 2 bases and J by 5 bases, with 15 bases between.

The chain combines TRBV12-3 or TRBV12-4 with TRBJ2-1; 7 nucleotides match TRBD2. V trimming: 4 bases; J trimming: 12 bases; junction bases outside the gene matches: 9. The CDR3 runs 13 residues. The CDR3 spells CASSYRPGGWQFF. The CDR3 region has the DNA TGTGCCAGCAGTTATCGACCGGGAGGTTGGCAGTTCTTC.

This clone turned up a few times. The V and J genes are TRBV28 and TRBJ1-3; 8 bases are shared with TRBD1. Germline CDR1 MDHEN, CDR2 SYDVKM. CDR3 length: 16 residues. The trim removed 5 bases at V and 0 bases at J, leaving 6 bases unmatched. The CDR3 coding sequence is TGTGCCAGCAGTCTAAAGACAGGGGACTCTGGAAACACCATATATTTT. Translation: CASSLKTGDSGNTIYF.

The V gene is TRBV7-2, the J gene TRBJ2-7; TRBD1 matches 9 bases. Trimming cost V 5 bases and J 0 bases; bases outside gene matches: 2. CDR1 SGHTA and CDR2 FQGNSA come from the germline V gene. The CDR3 totals 14 residues. The CDR3 is CASSQDRGSYEQYF. The CDR3 bases are TGTGCCAGCAGCCAGGACAGGGGCTCCTACGAGCAGTACTTC.

The CDR3 loop is CASSSRTGRAEAFF. The DNA for the CDR3 is TGTGCCAGCAGCTCTAGGACAGGGAGGGCTGAAGCTTTCTTT. V gene TRBV11-3 combines with J gene TRBJ1-1, with TRBD1 identical over 8 bases. The V and J ends lost 4 bases and 6 bases, in that order; junction bases with no gene match: 7. This CDR3 comprises 14 residues. Germline loops: CDR1 SGHNT, CDR2 YENEEA.

The chain carries TRBV2 and TRBJ2-4, with a tentative D call TRBD1 (6 bases). With 4 bases removed from V and 2 bases from J, the gap between germline ends came to 9 bases. Germline lookup yields CDR1 SNHLY and CDR2 FYNNEI. This CDR3 has 14 amino acids. Here the CDR3 reads CASSVGQPKNIQYF. CDR3 sequence (DNA): TGTGCCAGCAGTGTAGGACAGCCCAAAAACATTCAGTACTTC.

This clone was detected once. The rearrangement uses TRBV20-1 and TRBJ1-5; D call uncertain. Germline V gives CDR1 DFQATT, CDR2 SNEGSKA (reference sequence). Trimming stripped 3 bases from V and 1 base from J, with 7 bases between. This CDR3 has 13 residues. The CDR3 sequence is CSASPGSNQPQHF. CDR3 DNA sequence: TGCAGTGCTAGTCCGGGGAGCAATCAGCCCCAGCATTTT.

The CDR3 coding sequence is TGTGCCAGCAGCCCCCTCCCTTGGGGACTAGGGGGCGAAAACATTCAGTACTTC. It translates to CASSPLPWGLGGENIQYF. The chain recombines TRBV7-2 with TRBJ2-4, with D perhaps TRBD2 (8 bases). Germline CDR1 is SGHTA and CDR2 is FQGNSA. Trimming took off 5 bases at V and 5 bases at J, with 25 bases between the two ends. The length of the CDR3 is 18 residues.

This clone has a single count. The chain is built from TRBV6-5 and TRBJ2-7; 9 bases map to TRBD1. CDR1 is MNHEY and CDR2 is SVGAGI in the germline V gene. Germline trimming cut 5 bases from V and 2 bases from J; bases unmatched to any gene: 7. CDR3 size: 15 residues. The DNA for the CDR3 is TGTGCCAGCAGTCTCGACAGGGGGGGGGCCTACGAGCAGTACTTC. It yields the protein CASSLDRGGAYEQYF.

The V call is TRBV7-2, the J call TRBJ2-5; TRBD2 agrees at 11 bases. The trim removed 2 bases at V and 1 base at J, leaving 6 bases unmatched. This CDR3 region has 17 residues. Looked up from germline, CDR1 is SGHTA and CDR2 is FQGNSA. The CDR3 DNA sequence: TGTGCCAGCAGCTTATCAGGGCTAGCGGGGGGCCAAGAGACCCAGTACTTC. Translated, it gives CASSLSGLAGGQETQYF. The whole variable domain, filled in from reference TRBV7-2 and TRBJ2-5, reads GAGVSQSPSNKVTEKGKDVELRCDPISGHTALYWYRQSLGQGLEFLIYFQGNSAPDKSGLPSDRFSAERTGGSVSTLTIQRTQQEDSAVYLCASSLSGLAGGQETQYFGPGTRLLVL.

To note about this clone: The same CDR3 also results from other DNA sequences found in this sample. This sequence joins TRBV6-5 and TRBJ2-3, with 7 bases fitting TRBD2. Germline trimming cut 2 bases from V and 1 base from J; bases unmatched to any gene: 3. Germline loops: CDR1 MNHEY, CDR2 SVGAGI. The CDR3 is made up of 15 amino acids. CDR3 DNA: TGTGCCAGCAGTTACGGGGCGGGGGGCACAGATACGCAGTATTTT. Translation gives CASSYGAGGTDTQYF.

The rearrangement links TRBV2 to TRBJ2-2; 8 positions agree with TRBD1. V shed 5 bases and J 0 bases; nucleotides not matched to a gene: 5. The CDR3 length is 16 residues. The germline CDR1 and CDR2 sequences are SNHLY and FYNNEI. CDR3 in DNA: TGTGCCAGCAGTAATCACAGGGGGTCGAACACCGGGGAGCTGTTTTTT. Its translation: CASSNHRGSNTGELFF.

The chain couples TRBV6-2 or TRBV6-3 to TRBJ2-4; 12 positions agree with TRBD2. CDR1 is MNHEY and CDR2 is SVGEGT in the germline V gene. This CDR3 region has 14 residues. V lost 0 bases to trimming and J lost 10 bases; unmatched junction nucleotides: 1. For the CDR3, the DNA is TGTGCCAGCAGTTACTCCCTAGCGGGGGGGATTCAGTACTTC. Its protein product is CASSYSLAGGIQYF.

This chain links TRBV4-3 with TRBJ2-5, with D possibly being TRBD1 (7 bases). Between the trimmed V and J ends, which lost 1 base and 4 bases, there was a span of 16 bases. The CDR3 runs to 16 residues. Germline CDR1 LGHNA, CDR2 YSLEER. DNA of the CDR3: TGCGCCAGCAGCCAAGTTTATCAGGGGGGCCGAGAGACCCAGTACTTC. Amino acid sequence: CASSQVYQGGRETQYF.

The V gene is TRBV4-1, the J gene TRBJ1-1; D might be TRBD1 (6 bases). CDR3 length: 15 amino acids. Germline V gives CDR1 MGHRA, CDR2 YSYEKL. V was clipped by 3 bases and J by 7 bases, with 18 bases between them. CDR3 loop: CASSQDLQGLGEAFF. CDR3 DNA sequence: TGCGCCAGCAGCCAGGACCTACAGGGTTTAGGTGAAGCTTTCTTT.

This chain joins TRBV10-3 and TRBJ2-7, with unresolved D. V lost 5 bases and J 3 bases, leaving 14 bases between the germline ends. The germline CDR1 and CDR2 sequences are ENHRY and SYGVKD. The CDR3 has 14 residues. In nucleotides, the CDR3 is TGTGCCATCAGTAGTCCGCCGGGTCACTACGAGCAGTACTTC. Translated, it gives CAISSPPGHYEQYF.

The gene calls are TRBV10-3 and TRBJ2-5; D not certain. CDR3 length: 13 residues. V lost 3 bases and J 2 bases, leaving 7 bases between the germline ends. CDR1 is ENHRY and CDR2 is SYGVKD in the germline V gene. DNA of the CDR3: TGTGCCATCAGTGACCGCACTCAAGAGACCCAGTACTTC. It translates to CAISDRTQETQYF.

The chain joins TRBV12-3 or TRBV12-4 to TRBJ2-1; a possible D gene is TRBD2 (6 bases). Trimming stripped 6 bases from V and 3 bases from J, with 9 bases between. The CDR3 runs 13 residues. The CDR3 nucleotides read TGTGCCAGCAGCTCGGACTACTACAATGAGCAGTTCTTC. Protein product: CASSSDYYNEQFF.

This sequence joins TRBV7-8 and TRBJ2-3, with TRBD2 matching 11 bases. The J segment lost 1 base and the V segment lost 3 bases, leaving 3 bases of the junction unmatched. This CDR3 has 16 amino acids. CDR1 is SGHVS, CDR2 FQNEAQ, per germline. CDR3 sequence reads: CASSFFSGRGTDTQYF. CDR3 bases: TGTGCCAGCAGCTTCTTTAGCGGGAGGGGCACAGATACGCAGTATTTT.